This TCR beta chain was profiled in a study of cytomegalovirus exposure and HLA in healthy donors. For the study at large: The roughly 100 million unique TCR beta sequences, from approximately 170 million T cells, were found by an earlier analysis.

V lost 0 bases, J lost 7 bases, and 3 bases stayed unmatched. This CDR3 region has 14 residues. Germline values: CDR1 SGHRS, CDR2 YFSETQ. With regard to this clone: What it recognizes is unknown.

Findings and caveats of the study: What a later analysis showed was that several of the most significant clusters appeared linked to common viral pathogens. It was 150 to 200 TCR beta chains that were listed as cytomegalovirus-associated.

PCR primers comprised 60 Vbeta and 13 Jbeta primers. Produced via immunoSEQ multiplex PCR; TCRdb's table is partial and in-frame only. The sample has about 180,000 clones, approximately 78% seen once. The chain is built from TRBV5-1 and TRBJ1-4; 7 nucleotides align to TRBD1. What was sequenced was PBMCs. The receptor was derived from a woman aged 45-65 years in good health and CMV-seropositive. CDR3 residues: CASSLGQGVEKLFF. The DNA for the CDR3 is TGCGCCAGCAGCTTGGGACAGGGAGTTGAAAAACTGTTTTTT.